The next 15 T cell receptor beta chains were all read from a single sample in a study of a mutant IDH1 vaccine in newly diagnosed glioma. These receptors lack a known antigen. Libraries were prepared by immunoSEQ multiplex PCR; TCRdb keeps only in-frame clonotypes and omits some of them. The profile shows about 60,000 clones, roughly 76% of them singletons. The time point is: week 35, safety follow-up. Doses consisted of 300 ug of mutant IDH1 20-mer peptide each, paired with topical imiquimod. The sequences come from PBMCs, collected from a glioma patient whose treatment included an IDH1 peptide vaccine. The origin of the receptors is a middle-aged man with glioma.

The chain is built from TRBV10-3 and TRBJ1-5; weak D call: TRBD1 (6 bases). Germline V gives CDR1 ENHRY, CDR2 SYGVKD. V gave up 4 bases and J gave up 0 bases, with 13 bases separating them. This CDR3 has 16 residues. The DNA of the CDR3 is TGTGCCATCAGTGGAAACCGGGACATTAGCAATCAGCCCCAGCATTTT. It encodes CAISGNRDISNQPQHF.

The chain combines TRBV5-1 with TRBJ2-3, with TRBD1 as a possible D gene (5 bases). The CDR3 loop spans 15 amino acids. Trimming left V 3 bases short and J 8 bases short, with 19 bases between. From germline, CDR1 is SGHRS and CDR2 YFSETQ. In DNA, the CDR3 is TGCGCCAGCAGCTCCCCGGGTAGGGGAAGTGGTACGCAGTATTTT. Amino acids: CASSSPGRGSGTQYF. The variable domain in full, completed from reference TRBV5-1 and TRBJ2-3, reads KAGVTQTPRYLIKTRGQQVTLSCSPISGHRSVSWYQQTPGQGLQFLFEYFSETQRNKGNFPGRFSGRQFSNSRSEMNVSTLELGDSALYLCASSSPGRGSGTQYFGPGTRLTVL.

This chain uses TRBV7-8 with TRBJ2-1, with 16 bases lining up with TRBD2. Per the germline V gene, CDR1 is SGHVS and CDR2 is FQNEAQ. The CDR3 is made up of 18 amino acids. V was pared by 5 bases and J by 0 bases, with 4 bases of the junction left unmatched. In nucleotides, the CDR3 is TGTGCCAGCAGCCGGGGACTAGCGGGGGGGAGCTCCTACAATGAGCAGTTCTTC. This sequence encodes CASSRGLAGGSSYNEQFF.

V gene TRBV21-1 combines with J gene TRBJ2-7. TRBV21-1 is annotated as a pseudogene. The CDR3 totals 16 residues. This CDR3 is CASSKWLRRISYEQYF. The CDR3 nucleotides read TGTGCCAGCAGCAAATGGTTACGACGAATCTCCTACGAGCAGTACTTC.

The CDR3 region is CASILGGRETQYF. CDR3 DNA sequence: TGTGCCAGCATACTAGGGGGCAGAGAGACCCAGTACTTC. The J gene is TRBJ2-5, the V gene TRBV6-1; 7 bases align to TRBD1. Germline trimming cut 7 bases from V and 4 bases from J; bases unmatched to any gene: 6. CDR3 length equals 13 residues. Germline V gene lookup returns CDR1 MNHNS and CDR2 SASEGT.

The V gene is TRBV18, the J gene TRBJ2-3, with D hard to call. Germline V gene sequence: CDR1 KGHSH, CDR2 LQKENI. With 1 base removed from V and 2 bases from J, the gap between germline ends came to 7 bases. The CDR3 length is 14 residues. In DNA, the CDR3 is TGTGCCAGCTCACCACAGAGAAACACAGATACGCAGTATTTT. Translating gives CASSPQRNTDTQYF. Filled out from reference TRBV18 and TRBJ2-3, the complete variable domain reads NAGVMQNPRHLVRRRGQEARLRCSPMKGHSHVYWYRQLPEEGLKFMVYLQKENIIDESGMPKERFSAEFPKEGPSILRIQQVVRGDSAAYFCASSPQRNTDTQYFGPGTRLTVL.

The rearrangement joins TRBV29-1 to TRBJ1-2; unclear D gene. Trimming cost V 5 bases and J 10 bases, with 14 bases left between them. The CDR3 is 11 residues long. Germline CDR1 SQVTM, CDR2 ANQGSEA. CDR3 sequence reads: CSVQVAGFYTF. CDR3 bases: TGCAGCGTTCAAGTAGCGGGGTTCTACACCTTC.

The CDR3 region has the DNA TGTGCCAGCAGTGAAGAGCCCCCGCAGTACTTC. It translates to CASSEEPPQYF. This chain joins TRBV6-1 and TRBJ2-7; D not certain. V gave up 1 base and J gave up 9 bases, with 7 bases separating them. This CDR3 region has 11 residues. The germline V gene has CDR1 MNHNS and CDR2 SASEGT.

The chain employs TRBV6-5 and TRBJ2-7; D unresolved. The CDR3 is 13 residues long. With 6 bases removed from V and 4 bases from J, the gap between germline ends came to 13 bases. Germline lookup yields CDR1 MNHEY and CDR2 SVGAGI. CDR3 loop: CASSLGPLYEQYF. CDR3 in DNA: TGTGCCAGCAGCTTGGGCCCTCTTTACGAGCAGTACTTC.

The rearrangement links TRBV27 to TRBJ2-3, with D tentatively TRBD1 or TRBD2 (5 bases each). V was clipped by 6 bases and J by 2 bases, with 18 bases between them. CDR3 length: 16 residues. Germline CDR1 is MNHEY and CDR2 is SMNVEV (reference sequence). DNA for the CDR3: TGTGCCAGCAGCGGTTTGATGTCGGGGCCCACAGATACGCAGTATTTT. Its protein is CASSGLMSGPTDTQYF.

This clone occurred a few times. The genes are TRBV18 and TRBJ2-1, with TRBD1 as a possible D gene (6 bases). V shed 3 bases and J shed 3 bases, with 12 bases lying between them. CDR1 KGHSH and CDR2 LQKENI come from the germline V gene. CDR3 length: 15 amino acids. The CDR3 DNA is TGTGCCAGCTCACCGCAGACAGGCTTCTACAATGAGCAGTTCTTC. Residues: CASSPQTGFYNEQFF.

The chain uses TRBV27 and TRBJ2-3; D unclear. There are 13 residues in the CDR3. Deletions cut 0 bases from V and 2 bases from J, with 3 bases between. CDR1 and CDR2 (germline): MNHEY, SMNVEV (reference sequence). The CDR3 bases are TGTGCCAGCAGTTTATCGGCCACAGATACGCAGTATTTT. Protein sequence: CASSLSATDTQYF.

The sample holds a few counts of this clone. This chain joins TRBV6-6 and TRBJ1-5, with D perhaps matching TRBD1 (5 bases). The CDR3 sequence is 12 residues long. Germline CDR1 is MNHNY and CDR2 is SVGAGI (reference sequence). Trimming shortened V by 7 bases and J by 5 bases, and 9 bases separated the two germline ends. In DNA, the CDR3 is TGTGCCAGCAACATAGGGGATCAGCCCCAGCATTTT. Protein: CASNIGDQPQHF.

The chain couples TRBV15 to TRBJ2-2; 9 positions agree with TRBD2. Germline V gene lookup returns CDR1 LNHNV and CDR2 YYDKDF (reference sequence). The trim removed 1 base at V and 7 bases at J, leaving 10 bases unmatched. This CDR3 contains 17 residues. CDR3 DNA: TGTGCCACCAGCAGAGGACCGGGACTAGCTATCGGCGGGGAGCTGTTTTTT. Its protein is CATSRGPGLAIGGELFF.

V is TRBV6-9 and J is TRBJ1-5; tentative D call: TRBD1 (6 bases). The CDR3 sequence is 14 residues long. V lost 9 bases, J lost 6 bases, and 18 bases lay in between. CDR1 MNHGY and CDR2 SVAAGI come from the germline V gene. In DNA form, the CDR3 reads TGTGCCAGTTTCCCGCGGAAGGGGGGTCAGCCCCAGCATTTT. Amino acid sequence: CASFPRKGGQPQHF.